Listed below are T cell receptor beta chains from one sample, sequenced in a study of cytomegalovirus exposure and HLA in healthy donors. Assay used: immunoSEQ multiplex PCR; TCRdb lists only in-frame clones, some missing. This table holds fewer than 200,000 clones, 82% found once. Sequencing input: PBMCs. The receptors come from a male donor in good health and CMV-seronegative. CDR3s include the opening cysteine and the closing phenylalanine or tryptophan. The D gene is left open where the match is weak. Clone size is not always given. Where it is, it says once, few, many or a class for expanded clones.

clone size	D gene	V gene	J gene	CDR3 DNA	CDR3 protein
.	TRBD2	TRBV14	TRBJ2-1	TGTGCCAGCAGCCAAGATCTCGGACTAGCGGCGATCTCCTACAATGAGCAGTTCTTC	CASSQDLGLAAISYNEQFF
.	.	TRBV18	TRBJ1-1	TGTGCCAGCTCACCGGGGGGGGGTGAAGCTTTCTTT	CASSPGGGEAFF
.	.	TRBV5-4	TRBJ1-1	TGTGCCAGCACCATTCCCGGGGGTCTTACTGAAGCTTTCTTT	CASTIPGGLTEAFF
few	.	TRBV29-1	TRBJ1-1	TGCAGCGTAGGGAGCATGAACACTGAAGCTTTCTTT	CSVGSMNTEAFF
.	.	TRBV30	TRBJ2-7	TGTGCCTGGGCACAGGGATCCTACGAGCAGTACTTC	CAWAQGSYEQYF
.	.	TRBV25-1	TRBJ2-5	TGTGCCAGCAGCGAACCCCCACAAGAGACCCAGTACTTC	CASSEPPQETQYF
.	.	TRBV19	TRBJ2-1	TGTGCCAGTAGTATATCGGAGACGAGCTCCTACAATGAGCAGTTCTTC	CASSISETSSYNEQFF
.	TRBD1	TRBV7-9	TRBJ1-4	TGTTCCAGCAGCTTACCCGGGACAGTAAATGAAAAACTGTTTTTT	CSSSLPGTVNEKLFF
.	TRBD1	TRBV9	TRBJ1-2	TGTGCCAGCAGCGAGAGGGGACAGGGCTTCGGCTACACCTTC	CASSERGQGFGYTF
few	TRBD2	TRBV5-1	TRBJ2-1	TGCGCCAGCAGCTCCATAGCGGGGGGCTTTAATAACAATGAGCAGTTCTTC	CASSSIAGGFNNNEQFF
.	TRBD2	TRBV4-3	TRBJ2-5	TGCGCCAGCAGCCAAGAACTAGCGGGAGGGCAAGAGACCCAGTACTTC	CASSQELAGGQETQYF
.	.	TRBV10-3	TRBJ2-1	TGTGCCATCAGTGAGGGCCGAATGGAGAGCATTCGGCAGTTCTTC	CAISEGRMESIRQFF
once	.	TRBV7-8	TRBJ1-5	TGTGCCAGCAGCCCTATCAAGGACAGATGGAGCAATCAGCCCCAGCATTTT	CASSPIKDRWSNQPQHF
.	TRBD2	TRBV6-6	TRBJ2-4	TGTGCCAGCAGCCGGGGGGGGGCTGAGGGCAAAAACATTCAGTACTTC	CASSRGGAEGKNIQYF
few	TRBD1	TRBV18	TRBJ1-2	TGTGCCAGCTCACCCGACAGGGCTAACTATGGCTACACCTTC	CASSPDRANYGYTF
.	TRBD1	TRBV2	TRBJ2-7	TGTGCCAGCAGTCGACAGGGGTGGTACGAGCAGTACTTC	CASSRQGWYEQYF
.	TRBD2	TRBV27	TRBJ2-2	TGTGCCAGCAGTTTATCGGGGTTGCTGGGACTAGCGGGAGGACGGGGGAACACCGGGGAGCTGTTTTTT	CASSLSGLLGLAGGRGNTGELFF
.	TRBD2	TRBV5-1	TRBJ2-1	TGCGCCAGCAGCCCAACGGGACTAGCGGCAAACAATGAGCAGTTCTTC	CASSPTGLAANNEQFF
.	.	TRBV4-3	TRBJ2-5	TGCGCCAGCAGCCAAGATCGGGTTGGGTTTCAGTACTTC	CASSQDRVGFQYF
.	TRBD2	TRBV19	TRBJ2-7	TGTGCCAGCCACCGGGGGGACGGCGAGCAGTACTTC	CASHRGDGEQYF
.	TRBD1	TRBV2	TRBJ2-3	TGTGCCAGCATCGGGACAGGGGGGATAGCAGATACGCAGTATTTT	CASIGTGGIADTQYF
few	.	TRBV28	TRBJ2-5	TGTGCCAGCAGCCCCCCGGTAACAGGCCAAAAGGAGCAGTACTTC	CASSPPVTGQKEQYF
.	.	TRBV4-3	TRBJ2-7	TGCGCCAGCAGCCAAGATCCCCGGGGCGAGCAGTACTTC	CASSQDPRGEQYF
.	TRBD2	TRBV4-1	TRBJ2-7	TGCGCCAGCAGCCAGGTGACTAGCGTCAACGAGCAGTACTTC	CASSQVTSVNEQYF
.	.	TRBV7-9	TRBJ2-7	TGTTCCAGCAGCTCTCTAGGGACAGAGCAGTACTTC	CSSSSLGTEQYF
.	.	TRBV28	TRBJ2-1	TGTGCCAGCACCCTTAAAAATGAGCAGTTCTTC	CASTLKNEQFF
.	TRBD1	TRBV5-4	TRBJ1-4	TGTGCCAGCAGCCTATACGGGACAGGGAATGAAAAACTGTTTTTT	CASSLYGTGNEKLFF
.	TRBD2	TRBV11-2	TRBJ2-7	TGTGCCAGCAGCCCCAGGACTAGCGGCCCCTCCTACGAGCAGTACTTC	CASSPRTSGPSYEQYF
.	.	TRBV6-5	TRBJ1-1	TGTGCCAGCTGGGGGGACGTTAGGGCTTTCTTT	CASWGDVRAFF
.	TRBD1	TRBV7-2	TRBJ2-5	TGTGCCAGCAGCAGACGGACAGGAAGGGGGGAGACCCAGTACTTC	CASSRRTGRGETQYF
.	.	TRBV5-1	TRBJ1-4	TGCGCCAGCAGCCAAATAACAGGGCAGGGTAATGAAAAACTGTTTTTT	CASSQITGQGNEKLFF
.	.	TRBV5-1	TRBJ1-5	TGCGCCAGCAGCTTGGGGGGGACAAGCAATCAGCCCCAGCATTTT	CASSLGGTSNQPQHF
.	.	TRBV7-9	TRBJ2-1	TGTGCCAGCAGCCCGGGACTCGACTACAATGAGCAGTTCTTC	CASSPGLDYNEQFF
.	.	TRBV5-1	TRBJ1-2	TGCGCCAGCAGCTTGAATGACAGAAGCTATGGCTACACCTTC	CASSLNDRSYGYTF
.	TRBD2	TRBV5-1	TRBJ2-1	TGCGCCAGCAGCACCGAGCGGGGCGGGTCCGATGAGCAGTTCTTC	CASSTERGGSDEQFF
.	.	TRBV7-9	TRBJ1-1	TGTTCCAGCAGCCAACAGGGGAACACTGAAGCTTTCTTT	CSSSQQGNTEAFF
.	.	TRBV2	TRBJ1-2	TGTGCCAGCAGTGAAGCGCTTGGGAGATATGGCTACACCTTC	CASSEALGRYGYTF